This TCR beta chain was found in a study of cytomegalovirus exposure and HLA in healthy donors. Comment on this clone: Its cognate antigen is unknown.

Whole-study findings and limits: The classifier was said to identify cytomegalovirus status with high specificity and sensitivity. Some 16,000 TCR beta sequences were associated with HLA alleles at 0.05 false discovery rate in a later analysis. A link between a missense DCLRE1C variant and TCR beta V- and J-gene trimming emerged from a later analysis. Information on immune exposure was restricted to one variable (CMV serostatus).

V lost 7 bases, J lost 8 bases, and 11 bases lay in between. The germline V gene has CDR1 SQVTM and CDR2 ANQGSEA. CDR3 length equals 11 residues. 13 Jbeta primers and 60 Vbeta primers were used for the PCR. The repertoire was sequenced with immunoSEQ multiplex PCR; TCRdb's copy has only in-frame clones and lacks some. The profile shows about 130,000 clones, approximately 78% of them singletons. This TCR was recovered from a man aged 25-45 years in good health and CMV-seropositive. The material sequenced was PBMCs. The rearrangement links TRBV29-1 to TRBJ2-2; D is unclear. CDR3 amino acids: CSAEDPGELFF. The CDR3 DNA reads as TGCAGCGCCGAAGACCCAGGGGAGCTGTTTTTT.